The next 8 T cell receptor beta chains were all read from a single sample in a study of blood T cells in healthy people across ages. Combining a sample-barcoded 5' primer with a J-beta primer mix, a second PCR ran for 7 to 11 cycles. MiXCR, run by TCRdb on the 5' RACE reads, gives a single entry per CDR3 protein. The table has 1.5 million to 2 million distinct CDR3 sequences, around 35% seen once; the top ten hold 11%. Material for sequencing was blood. The receptors come from a young woman in good health.

This clonotype has a handful of counts. The V call is TRBV7-2, the J call TRBJ2-3; D might be TRBD2 (6 bases). Per the germline V gene, CDR1 is SGHTA and CDR2 is FQGNSA. V lost 2 bases to trimming and J lost 5 bases, with 14 bases between them. The CDR3 has 15 residues. The DNA for the CDR3 is TGTGCCAGCAGCTTACCTGGACTGGGGGGAGATACGCAGTATTTT. Its translation: CASSLPGLGGDTQYF.

This chain joins TRBV2 and TRBJ2-3; perhaps TRBD2 as D (6 bases). The CDR3 covers 18 residues. Trimming cost V 1 base and J 0 bases, with 17 bases left between them. Germline assignment: CDR1 SNHLY and CDR2 FYNNEI. The CDR3 DNA is TGTGCCAGCAGTGAAGGAGTTGACGGGAGTCTTAGCACAGATACGCAGTATTTT. This gives the protein CASSEGVDGSLSTDTQYF.

This CDR3 is CASSSTSGIYSEQFF. CDR3 DNA sequence: TGTGCCAGCAGTTCGACTAGCGGGATTTATAGTGAGCAGTTCTTC. This chain joins TRBV28 and TRBJ2-1; 11 nucleotides agree with TRBD2. V lost 4 bases and J lost 9; bases outside the gene matches: 8. The length of the CDR3 is 15 residues. Germline CDR1 reads MDHEN; CDR2 reads SYDVKM.

In this sample, this clonotype turned up a few times. The chain joins TRBV7-3 to TRBJ2-5, with D possibly TRBD2 on 7 matching bases. The germline V gene encodes CDR1 SGHTA and CDR2 FQGTGA. The CDR3 is 14 residues long. V was clipped by 5 bases and J by 6 bases, with 16 bases between them. As DNA, the CDR3 is TGTGCCAGCAGCCTAGGGGGGGGACCGCAGACCCAGTACTTC. Residues: CASSLGGGPQTQYF. The variable domain in full, with the rest retrieved from reference TRBV7-3 and TRBJ2-5, is GAGVSQTPSNKVTEKGKYVELRCDPISGHTALYWYRQSLGQGPEFLIYFQGTGAADDSGLPNDRFFAVRPEGSVSTLKIQRTERGDSAVYLCASSLGGGPQTQYFGPGTRLLVL.

This clonotype has only a few counts. A much larger clone lies a single base off, so this may be a read error. The CDR3 DNA reads TGTGCCAGCACCCCCCGCACAGATACGCAGTATTTT. This encodes CASTPRTDTQYF. The chain combines TRBV12-3 or TRBV12-4 with TRBJ2-3; D gene uncertain. The CDR3 is 12 amino acids. V lost 7 bases and J 1 base, leaving 6 bases between the germline ends.

The genes are TRBV6-1 and TRBJ1-2; no clear D. CDR3 length: 16 residues. The germline V and J ends were trimmed by 2 bases and 3 bases, with 16 bases remaining between them. The germline V gene encodes CDR1 MNHNS and CDR2 SASEGT. The CDR3 is CASSESISGDDYGYTF. DNA of the CDR3: TGTGCCAGCAGTGAATCGATTTCGGGTGACGACTATGGCTACACCTTC.

This chain links TRBV9 with TRBJ1-5; D gene unclear. The CDR3 spans 13 residues. The V gene lost 0 bases and the J gene lost 5 bases, with 6 bases spanning the gap. Germline values: CDR1 SGDLS, CDR2 YYNGEE. The CDR3: CASSVVPDQPQHF. CDR3 sequence (DNA): TGTGCCAGCAGCGTAGTTCCTGATCAGCCCCAGCATTTT.

The J gene is TRBJ2-1, the V gene TRBV7-9; 11 bases match TRBD2. Looked up from germline, CDR1 is SEHNR and CDR2 is FQNEAQ (reference sequence). Losses at the gene ends were 2 bases for V and 9 bases for J; bases not matched to a gene: 6. The CDR3 spans 15 residues. The CDR3 DNA follows: TGTGCCAGCAGCTTAATAGCGGGGGGGCTCGTTGAGCAGTTCTTC. It encodes CASSLIAGGLVEQFF.